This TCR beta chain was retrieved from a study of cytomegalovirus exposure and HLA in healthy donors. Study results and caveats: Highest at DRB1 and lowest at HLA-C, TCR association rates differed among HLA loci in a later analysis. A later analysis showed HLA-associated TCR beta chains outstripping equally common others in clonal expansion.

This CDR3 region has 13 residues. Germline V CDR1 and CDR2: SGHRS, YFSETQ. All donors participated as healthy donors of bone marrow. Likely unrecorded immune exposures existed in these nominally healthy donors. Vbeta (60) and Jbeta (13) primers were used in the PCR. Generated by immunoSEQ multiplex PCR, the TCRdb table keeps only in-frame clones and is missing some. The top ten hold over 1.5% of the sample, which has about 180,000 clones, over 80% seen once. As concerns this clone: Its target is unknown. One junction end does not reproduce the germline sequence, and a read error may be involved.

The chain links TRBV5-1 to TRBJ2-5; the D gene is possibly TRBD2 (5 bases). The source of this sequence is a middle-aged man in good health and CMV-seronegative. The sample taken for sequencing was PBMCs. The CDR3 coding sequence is TGCGCCAGCGGCCTGGGGAGCCAAGAGGCCCAGTACTTC. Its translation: CASGLGSQEAQYF.